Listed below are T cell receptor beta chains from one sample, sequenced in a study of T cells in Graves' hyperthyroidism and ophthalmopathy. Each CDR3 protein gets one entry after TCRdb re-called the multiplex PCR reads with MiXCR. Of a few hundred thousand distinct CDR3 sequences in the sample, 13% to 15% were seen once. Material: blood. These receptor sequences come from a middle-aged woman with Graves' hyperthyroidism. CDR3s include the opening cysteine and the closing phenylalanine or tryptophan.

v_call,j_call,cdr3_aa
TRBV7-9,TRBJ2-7,CASSRFDRLAGDYEQYF
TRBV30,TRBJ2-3,CARRPTGTDTQYF
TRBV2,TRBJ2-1,CASGGLAGGSSLNEQFF
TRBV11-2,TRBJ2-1,CASSWSSGLAGPYNEQFF
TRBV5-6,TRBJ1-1,CASSWGTGFVTEAFF
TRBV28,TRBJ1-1,CASRPWSGATEAFF
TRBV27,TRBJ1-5,CASSPLGANQPQHF
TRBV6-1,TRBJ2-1,CASSVTSVHEQFF
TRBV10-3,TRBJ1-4,CAISESANEKLFF
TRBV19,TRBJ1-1,CASSISTTMNTEAFF
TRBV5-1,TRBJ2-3,CASNIRQARGTDTQYF
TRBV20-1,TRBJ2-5,CTIWDRVETQYF
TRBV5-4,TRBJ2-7,CASSLVSSPYEQYF
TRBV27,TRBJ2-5,CASLRDRGGQETQYF
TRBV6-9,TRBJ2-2,CASSYTEGDAGELFF
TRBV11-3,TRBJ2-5,CASSLGLAGQETQYF
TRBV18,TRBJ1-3,CASSPGTGDLNTIYF